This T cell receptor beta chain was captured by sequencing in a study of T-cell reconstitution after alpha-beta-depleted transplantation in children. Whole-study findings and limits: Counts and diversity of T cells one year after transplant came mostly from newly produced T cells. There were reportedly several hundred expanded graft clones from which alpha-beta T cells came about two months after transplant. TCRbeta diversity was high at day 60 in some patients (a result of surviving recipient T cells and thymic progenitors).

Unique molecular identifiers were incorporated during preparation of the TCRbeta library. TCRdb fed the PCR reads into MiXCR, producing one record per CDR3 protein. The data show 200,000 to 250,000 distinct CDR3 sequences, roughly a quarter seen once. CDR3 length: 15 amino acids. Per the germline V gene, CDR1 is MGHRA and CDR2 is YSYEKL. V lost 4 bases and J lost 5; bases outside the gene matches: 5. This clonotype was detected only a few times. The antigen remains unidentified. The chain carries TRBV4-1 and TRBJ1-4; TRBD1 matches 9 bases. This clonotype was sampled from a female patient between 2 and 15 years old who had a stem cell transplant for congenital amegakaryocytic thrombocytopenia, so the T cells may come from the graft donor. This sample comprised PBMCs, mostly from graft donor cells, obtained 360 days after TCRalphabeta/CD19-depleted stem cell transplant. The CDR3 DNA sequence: TGCGCCAGCAGCCTCACGGGACAGGGAAATGAAAAACTGTTTTTT. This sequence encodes CASSLTGQGNEKLFF.